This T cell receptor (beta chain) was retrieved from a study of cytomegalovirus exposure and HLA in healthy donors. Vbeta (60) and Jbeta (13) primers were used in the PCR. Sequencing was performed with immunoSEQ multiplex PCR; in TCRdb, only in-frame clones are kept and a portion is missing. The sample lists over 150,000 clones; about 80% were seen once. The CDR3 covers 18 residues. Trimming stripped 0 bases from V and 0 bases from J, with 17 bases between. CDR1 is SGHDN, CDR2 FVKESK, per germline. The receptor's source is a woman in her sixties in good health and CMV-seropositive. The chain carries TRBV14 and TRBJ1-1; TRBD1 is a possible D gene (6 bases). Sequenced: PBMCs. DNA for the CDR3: TGTGCCAGCAGCCAAGAGGGATTGGACAGCCTTATGAACACTGAAGCTTTCTTT. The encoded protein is CASSQEGLDSLMNTEAFF.